This T cell receptor beta chain was obtained from a study of T cells after yellow fever vaccination. Study background: SMART-Seq v4 Ultra Low Input served to prepare low-cell-number fractions.

TCRdb reprocessed the 5' RACE reads with MiXCR, giving one entry per CDR3 protein. The table includes about 320,000 distinct CDR3 sequences, around 4.3% detected once. This CDR3 comprises 14 residues. V was pared by 8 bases and J by 8 bases, with 16 bases between. Germline V gives CDR1 SGHTA, CDR2 FQGNSA. This clonotype was counted between two and nine times. No antigen is known for it. Study-level results: Contaminating bulk clonotypes could be abundant in FACS-sorted repertoires.

The sequences come from PBMCs, collected 15 days after the yellow fever booster vaccination. The receptor was isolated from a young man who received the YFV17D yellow fever vaccine. The V gene is TRBV7-2, the J gene TRBJ1-6; no reliable D call. The CDR3 DNA follows: TGTGCCAGCTCTCCCTACGGGTCACATTCACCCCTCCACTTT. It translates to CASSPYGSHSPLHF.